The T cell receptor (beta chain) described here comes from a study of blood T cell repertoires in COVID-19. Overall study: COVID-19 samples, acute and convalescent, were from the United States, Italy and Spain. Nucleic acid was either cDNA or gDNA, and it came from T cells, B-cell-depleted T cells, or PBMCs.

The germline V gene encodes CDR1 MNHEY and CDR2 SVGAGI. This CDR3 contains 14 residues. V lost 2 bases and J 1 base, leaving 8 bases between the germline ends. In the original workflow: For nucleated cells, counts were estimated from reference gene primer amplification. Produced via immunoSEQ multiplex PCR; TCRdb's table is partial and in-frame only. V and J calls plus clone size are reproduced from that table; the DNA served to infer D and trimming. The sample consists of approximately 27,000 clones, approximately 93% of them appearing once. The sequence came from a human donor with active COVID-19. The donor label of this sample is uncertain. This rearrangement joins TRBV6-5 to TRBJ1-1; no firm D call. Sequencing used peripheral blood. CDR3 DNA sequence: TGTGCCAGCAGTTACGTCTCGGGGAACACTGAAGCTTTCTTT. It codes for CASSYVSGNTEAFF.